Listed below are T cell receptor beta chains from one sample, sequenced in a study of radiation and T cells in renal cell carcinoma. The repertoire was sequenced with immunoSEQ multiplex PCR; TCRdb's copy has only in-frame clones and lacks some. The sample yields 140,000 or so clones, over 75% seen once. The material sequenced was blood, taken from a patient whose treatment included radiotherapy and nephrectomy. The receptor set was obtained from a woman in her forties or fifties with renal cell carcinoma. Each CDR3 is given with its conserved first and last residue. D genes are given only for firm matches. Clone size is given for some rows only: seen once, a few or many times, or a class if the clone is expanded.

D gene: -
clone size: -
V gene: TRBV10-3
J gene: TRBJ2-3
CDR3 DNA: TGTGCCATCAGTGAGTCTAGGGGGAACACAGATACGCAGTATTTT
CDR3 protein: CAISESRGNTDTQYF

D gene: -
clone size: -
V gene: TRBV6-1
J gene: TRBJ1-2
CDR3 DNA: TGTGCCAGCAGTGAAGCGGACACAGGGTATGGCTACACCTTC
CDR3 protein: CASSEADTGYGYTF

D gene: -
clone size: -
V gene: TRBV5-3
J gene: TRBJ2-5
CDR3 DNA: TGTGCCAGAAGGGGAAGGGAGAGGTCAAAAGAGACCCAGTACTTC
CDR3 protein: CARRGRERSKETQYF

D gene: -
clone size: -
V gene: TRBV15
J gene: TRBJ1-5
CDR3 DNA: TGTGCCACCAGCAGAGGGACAATCAATCAGCCCCAGCATTTT
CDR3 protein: CATSRGTINQPQHF

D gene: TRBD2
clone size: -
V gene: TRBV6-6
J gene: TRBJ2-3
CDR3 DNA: TGTGCCAGCAGTTTGCTAGCGGGGAGTTCCACAGATACGCAGTATTTT
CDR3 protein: CASSLLAGSSTDTQYF

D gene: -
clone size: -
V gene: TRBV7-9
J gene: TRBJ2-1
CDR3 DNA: TGTGCCAGCAGCCCCTCCCTGAGCTCCTACAATGAGCAGTTCTTC
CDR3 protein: CASSPSLSSYNEQFF

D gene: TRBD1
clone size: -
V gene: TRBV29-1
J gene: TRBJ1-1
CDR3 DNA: TGCAGCGCAGGGACAGGGGACACTGAAGCTTTCTTT
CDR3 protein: CSAGTGDTEAFF

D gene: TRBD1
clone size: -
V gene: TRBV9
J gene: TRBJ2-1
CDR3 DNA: TGTGCCAGCAGCGTAGAGGGACAGGGGGTCAATGAGCAGTTCTTC
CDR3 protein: CASSVEGQGVNEQFF

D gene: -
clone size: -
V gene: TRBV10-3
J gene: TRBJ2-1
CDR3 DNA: TGTGCCATCAGTGATCGTGGGTTCGGTGAGCAGTTCTTC
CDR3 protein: CAISDRGFGEQFF

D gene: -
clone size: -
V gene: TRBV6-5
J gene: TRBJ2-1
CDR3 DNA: TGTGCCAGCAGTCTCCGAGGAGTCTCCAATGAGCAGTTCTTC
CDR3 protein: CASSLRGVSNEQFF

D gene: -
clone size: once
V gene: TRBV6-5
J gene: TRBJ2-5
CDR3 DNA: TGTGCCAGCAGTTTAGGGGACTTCGAGACCCAGTACTTC
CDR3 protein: CASSLGDFETQYF

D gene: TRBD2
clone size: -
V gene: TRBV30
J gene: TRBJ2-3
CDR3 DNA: TGTGCCTGGAGTGTAGCGGGGATACGGGATACGCAGTATTTT
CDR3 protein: CAWSVAGIRDTQYF

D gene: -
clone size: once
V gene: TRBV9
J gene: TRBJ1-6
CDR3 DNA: TGTGCCAGCAGCGCCTCGAGCTCCTATAATTCACCCCTCCACTTT
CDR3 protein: CASSASSSYNSPLHF

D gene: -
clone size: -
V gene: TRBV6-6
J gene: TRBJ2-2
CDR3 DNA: TGTGCCAGCAGTTACCCAACCGGGGAGCTGTTTTTT
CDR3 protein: CASSYPTGELFF

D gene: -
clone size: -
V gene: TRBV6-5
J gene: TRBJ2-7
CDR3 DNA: TGTGCCAGCAGTTTCCCTGGACGCGAGCAGTACTTC
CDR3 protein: CASSFPGREQYF

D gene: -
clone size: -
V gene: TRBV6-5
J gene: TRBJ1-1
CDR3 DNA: TGTGCCAGCAGTAGGTTGACGGTTGAAGCTTTCTTT
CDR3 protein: CASSRLTVEAFF

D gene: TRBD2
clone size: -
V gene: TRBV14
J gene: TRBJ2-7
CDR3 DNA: TGTGCCAGCAGCCAAGATCTCCTAGCGGCTTCCTACGAGCAGTACTTC
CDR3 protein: CASSQDLLAASYEQYF

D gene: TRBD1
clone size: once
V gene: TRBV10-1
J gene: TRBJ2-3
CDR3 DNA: TGCGCCAGCAGTGGGTTGCAGGGGGCAGATACGCAGTATTTT
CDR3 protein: CASSGLQGADTQYF

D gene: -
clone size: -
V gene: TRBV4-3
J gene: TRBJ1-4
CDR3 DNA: TGCGCCAGCAGCCAAGAAGATACCGGGGCTGCTAATGAAAAACTGTTTTTT
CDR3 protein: CASSQEDTGAANEKLFF

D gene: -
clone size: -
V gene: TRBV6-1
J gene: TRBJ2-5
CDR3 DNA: TGTGCCAGCAGTACCAATCGAGTGGAGACCCAGTACTTC
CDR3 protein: CASSTNRVETQYF

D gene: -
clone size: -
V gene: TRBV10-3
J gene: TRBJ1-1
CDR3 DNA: TGTGCCATCAGTGATCACACTGAAGCTTTCTTT
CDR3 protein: CAISDHTEAFF

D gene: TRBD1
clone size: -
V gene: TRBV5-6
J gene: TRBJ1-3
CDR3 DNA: TGTGCCAGCAGCTTGCTGGGACAGTCGGGAGGAAACACCATATATTTT
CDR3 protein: CASSLLGQSGGNTIYF